A selection of T cell receptor beta chains follows, all from one sample in a study of blood T cell repertoires in COVID-19. Sequenced by immunoSEQ multiplex PCR; TCRdb stores in-frame clones only, minus some. The sample records 160,000 or so clones, roughly 80% being singletons. Sequenced material: peripheral blood. The receptors stem from a woman aged 80 or older with acute or convalescent COVID-19. The CDR3 runs from the conserved cysteine through the conserved F or W. Each record gives: clone size, V gene, CDR3 length, J gene, D gene, CDR3 protein, CDR3 DNA. A D gene is named only where the DNA matches it firmly. Clone size is not always given. Where it is, it says once, few, many or a class for expanded clones.

>-|TRBV15|15|TRBJ2-1|TRBD1
CATSKGGPSYNEQFF
TGTGCCACCAGCAAAGGGGGCCCGTCCTACAATGAGCAGTTCTTC
>-|TRBV19|15|TRBJ1-4|-
CASSIDEPRYEKLFF
TGTGCCAGTAGTATAGATGAGCCTCGGTATGAAAAACTGTTTTTT
>-|TRBV5-1|15|TRBJ1-1|-
CASSSPTDYNTEAFF
TGCGCCAGCAGCTCCCCGACGGACTACAACACTGAAGCTTTCTTT
>-|TRBV6-5|14|TRBJ2-5|TRBD1
CASSYLDRDETQYF
TGTGCCAGCAGTTACTTGGACAGGGACGAGACCCAGTACTTC
>-|TRBV18|15|TRBJ1-2|-
CASSWGPDANYGYTF
TGTGCCAGCTCATGGGGCCCTGATGCTAACTATGGCTACACCTTC
>few|TRBV18|15|TRBJ1-2|-
CASSPRQADSYGYTF
TGTGCCAGCTCACCTCGACAGGCCGACTCATATGGCTACACCTTC
>-|TRBV20-1|15|TRBJ2-5|TRBD2
CSASKTSGGLGTQYF
TGCAGTGCTAGTAAAACTAGCGGGGGGTTGGGGACCCAGTACTTC
>-|TRBV28|15|TRBJ2-7|TRBD2
CASTPRPRGVYEQYF
TGTGCCAGCACTCCGCGCCCCCGGGGGGTCTACGAGCAGTACTTC
>-|TRBV30|11|TRBJ1-4|-
CAWSAAEKLFF
TGTGCCTGGAGTGCCGCGGAAAAACTGTTTTTT
>-|TRBV7-9|12|TRBJ2-7|TRBD1
CASSSTQGEQYF
TGTGCCAGCAGCTCAACACAGGGGGAGCAGTACTTC
>-|TRBV5-6|15|TRBJ2-7|-
CASSLAATSSYEQYF
TGTGCCAGCAGCTTGGCCGCTACGAGCTCCTACGAGCAGTACTTC
>-|TRBV3-1/TRBV3-2|13|TRBJ1-4|-
CASSRAGNEKLFF
TGTGCCAGCAGCCGGGCGGGTAATGAAAAACTGTTTTTT
>-|TRBV14|15|TRBJ2-7|TRBD2
CASSQGLAGTYEQYF
TGTGCCAGCAGCCAAGGACTAGCGGGGACCTACGAGCAGTACTTC
>few|TRBV12-3/TRBV12-4|12|TRBJ2-7|-
CASSFQVYEQYF
TGTGCCAGCAGTTTTCAGGTCTACGAGCAGTACTTC
>-|TRBV5-1|15|TRBJ1-2|TRBD1
CASSPQGQSIYGYTF
TGCGCCAGCAGCCCCCAGGGACAGTCCATCTATGGCTACACCTTC
>-|TRBV24-1|14|TRBJ2-1|-
CATSGAGNNNEQFF
TGTGCCACCAGTGGCGCAGGGAATAACAATGAGCAGTTCTTC
>-|TRBV6-2/TRBV6-3|15|TRBJ2-4|TRBD1
CASGLQGTLRNIQYF
TGTGCCAGCGGCCTACAGGGGACGCTGAGAAACATTCAGTACTTC
>few|TRBV14|13|TRBJ1-1|-
CASSRQARTEAFF
TGTGCCAGCAGCCGACAGGCGCGCACTGAAGCTTTCTTT
>few|TRBV30|14|TRBJ2-7|-
CAWRVNSGKGEQYF
TGTGCCTGGAGGGTGAATAGCGGAAAGGGGGAGCAGTACTTC
>-|TRBV19|14|TRBJ1-5|TRBD1
CASTGTGGNQPQHF
TGTGCCAGCACCGGGACAGGGGGGAATCAGCCCCAGCATTTT
>-|TRBV7-8|16|TRBJ2-3|TRBD1
CASSFLGQGRTDTQYF
TGTGCCAGCAGCTTCCTCGGACAGGGGAGGACAGATACGCAGTATTTT
>-|TRBV11-2|12|TRBJ2-5|TRBD1
CASSPQGGTQYF
TGTGCCAGCAGCCCACAGGGGGGGACCCAGTACTTC
>once|TRBV6-1|13|TRBJ1-3|-
CASSDGTRDTIYF
TGTGCCAGCAGTGACGGTACTCGGGACACCATATATTTT
>-|TRBV30|17|TRBJ1-2|TRBD1
CAWSAGTGATRGYGYTF
TGTGCCTGGAGCGCCGGGACAGGGGCGACGAGGGGCTATGGCTACACCTTC
>few|TRBV6-5|14|TRBJ1-1|-
CASSRASRGTEAFF
TGTGCCAGCAGTAGGGCCTCACGGGGCACTGAAGCTTTCTTT
>-|TRBV10-2|13|TRBJ1-5|-
CASTRGGNQPQHF
TGCGCCAGCACGAGGGGGGGAAATCAGCCCCAGCATTTT
>-|TRBV5-1|13|TRBJ2-7|TRBD2
CASSLGLDYEQYF
TGCGCCAGCAGCTTAGGACTAGACTACGAGCAGTACTTC
>once|TRBV18|13|TRBJ2-5|TRBD1
CASSGTGRETQYF
TGTGCCAGCTCCGGGACAGGGAGGGAGACCCAGTACTTC
>-|TRBV7-9|15|TRBJ1-1|-
CASSISRGSNTEAFF
TGTGCCAGCAGCATTTCTAGGGGGAGTAACACTGAAGCTTTCTTT
>-|TRBV5-1|17|TRBJ2-2|TRBD1
CASSLPGGNLNTGELFF
TGCGCCAGCAGCCTACCAGGGGGCAATTTGAACACCGGGGAGCTGTTTTTT
>-|TRBV11-2|15|TRBJ1-2|-
CASSLEAAGNYGYTF
TGTGCCAGCAGCTTAGAGGCGGCAGGGAACTATGGCTACACCTTC
>-|TRBV27|17|TRBJ2-7|TRBD1
CASSFRQGGLIIYEQYF
TGTGCCAGCAGTTTTAGACAGGGGGGCCTTATAATCTACGAGCAGTACTTC
>once|TRBV19|14|TRBJ2-2|-
CASVEDIRTGELFF
TGTGCCAGTGTAGAAGACATAAGGACCGGGGAGCTGTTTTTT
>few|TRBV2|12|TRBJ1-2|TRBD1
CATAGGFYGYTF
TGTGCCACCGCAGGGGGATTCTATGGCTACACCTTC
>few|TRBV28|13|TRBJ1-2|-
CASSLGGGYGYTF
TGTGCCAGCAGTCTTGGGGGAGGATATGGCTACACCTTC
>-|TRBV12-5|16|TRBJ1-2|-
CASGLVQGRAPRGYTF
TGTGCTAGTGGTTTGGTACAGGGCAGGGCCCCCCGGGGCTACACCTTC
>-|TRBV5-1|16|TRBJ1-1|-
CASSEGGSFLNTEAFF
TGCGCCAGCAGCGAAGGAGGCAGCTTCTTGAACACTGAAGCTTTCTTT
>few|TRBV15|15|TRBJ1-1|-
CATSRERVRGTEAFF
TGTGCCACCAGCAGAGAAAGAGTCCGGGGCACTGAAGCTTTCTTT
>few|TRBV27|16|TRBJ1-1|TRBD1
CASRADRDSYNTEAFF
TGTGCCAGCAGGGCTGACCGGGACAGCTATAACACTGAAGCTTTCTTT
>-|TRBV6-1|15|TRBJ1-4|TRBD1
CASSEPTGVNEKLFF
TGTGCCAGCAGTGAGCCGACAGGGGTGAATGAAAAACTGTTTTTT
>-|TRBV29-1|13|TRBJ2-3|-
CSVTGGSTDTQYF
TGCAGCGTTACCGGAGGGAGCACAGATACGCAGTATTTT
>once|TRBV5-5|15|TRBJ2-5|-
CASSALLQGGETQYF
TGTGCCAGCAGCGCACTACTACAGGGTGGAGAGACCCAGTACTTC
>-|TRBV7-9|15|TRBJ2-2|TRBD2
CASGLAGSYTGELFF
TGTGCCAGCGGACTAGCGGGATCCTATACCGGGGAGCTGTTTTTT
>-|TRBV5-1|15|TRBJ2-1|TRBD1
CASRSLPGQANEQFF
TGCGCCAGCAGGTCACTACCAGGACAGGCCAATGAGCAGTTCTTC
>few|TRBV6-5|15|TRBJ2-1|TRBD1
CASTTGQGGRNEQFF
TGTGCCAGCACTACGGGACAGGGGGGGCGCAATGAGCAGTTCTTC
>-|TRBV29-1|14|TRBJ1-1|-
CSVEGGSVNTEAFF
TGCAGCGTTGAAGGCGGATCGGTGAACACTGAAGCTTTCTTT
>-|TRBV10-2|14|TRBJ1-1|-
CASSERVTGTEAFF
TGCGCCAGCAGTGAAAGGGTAACAGGCACTGAAGCTTTCTTT
>few|TRBV18|14|TRBJ1-1|-
CASSLPGRGTEAFF
TGTGCCAGCTCACTCCCGGGTCGTGGCACTGAAGCTTTCTTT
>-|TRBV10-1|11|TRBJ1-5|-
CAISYHQPQHF
TGCGCCATCTCCTACCATCAGCCCCAGCATTTT
>-|TRBV30|12|TRBJ1-2|-
CAWSEGSYGYTF
TGTGCCTGGAGTGAGGGGTCCTATGGCTACACCTTC
>once|TRBV10-3|12|TRBJ1-1|-
CAISGTAYEAFF
TGTGCCATCAGTGGGACAGCCTATGAAGCTTTCTTT